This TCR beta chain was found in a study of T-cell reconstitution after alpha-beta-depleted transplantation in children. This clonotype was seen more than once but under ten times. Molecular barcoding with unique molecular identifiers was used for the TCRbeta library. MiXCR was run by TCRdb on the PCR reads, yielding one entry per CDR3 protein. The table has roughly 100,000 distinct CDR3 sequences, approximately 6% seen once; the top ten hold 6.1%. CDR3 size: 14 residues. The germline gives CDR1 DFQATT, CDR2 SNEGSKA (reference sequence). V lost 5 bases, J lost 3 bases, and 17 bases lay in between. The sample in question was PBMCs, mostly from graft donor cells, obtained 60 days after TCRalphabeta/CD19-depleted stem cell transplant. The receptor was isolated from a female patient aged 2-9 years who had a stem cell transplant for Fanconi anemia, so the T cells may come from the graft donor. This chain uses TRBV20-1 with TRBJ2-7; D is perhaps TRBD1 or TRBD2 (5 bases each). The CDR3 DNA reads TGCAGTGCTCTTGCGAGGGAAAGGGGCTACGAGCAGTACTTC. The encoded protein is CSALARERGYEQYF.